A selection of T cell receptor beta chains follows, all from one sample in a study of blood T cell repertoires in COVID-19. TCRdb keeps only in-frame clones here, not all; method: immunoSEQ multiplex PCR. The sample holds some 150,000 clones, approximately 80% seen once. The specimen was peripheral blood. The receptors were sampled from a woman between 45 and 65 years old with acute or convalescent COVID-19. The CDR3 runs from the conserved cysteine through the conserved F or W. A D gene is named only where the DNA matches it firmly. Some rows mark clone size as missing; the rest say once, few, many or name a class of expanded clone.

d_gene: TRBD1; v_gene: TRBV24-1; j_gene: TRBJ1-4; abundance: few; len: 13; CDR3aa: CATGQGGNEKLFF; CDR3nt: TGTGCCACCGGACAGGGAGGTAATGAAAAACTGTTTTTT
d_gene: -; v_gene: TRBV7-2; j_gene: TRBJ2-2; abundance: -; len: 14; CDR3aa: CASSYHGQTGELFF; CDR3nt: TGTGCCAGCAGCTATCACGGACAGACCGGGGAGCTGTTTTTT
d_gene: TRBD1; v_gene: TRBV7-3; j_gene: TRBJ1-6; abundance: -; len: 13; CDR3aa: CASGTGNNSPLHF; CDR3nt: TGTGCCAGCGGGACAGGGAACAATTCACCCCTCCACTTT
d_gene: TRBD2; v_gene: TRBV2; j_gene: TRBJ2-7; abundance: few; len: 14; CDR3aa: CASRGTSGVYEQYF; CDR3nt: TGTGCCAGCAGAGGGACTAGCGGGGTATACGAGCAGTACTTC
d_gene: TRBD1; v_gene: TRBV5-1; j_gene: TRBJ1-4; abundance: -; len: 16; CDR3aa: CASSRLSTGNNEKLFF; CDR3nt: TGCGCCAGCAGCCGCCTATCGACAGGGAATAATGAAAAACTGTTTTTT
d_gene: TRBD1; v_gene: TRBV27; j_gene: TRBJ2-3; abundance: -; len: 16; CDR3aa: CASSFLRQGSTDTQYF; CDR3nt: TGTGCCAGCAGTTTCCTCCGACAGGGGAGCACAGATACGCAGTATTTT
d_gene: -; v_gene: TRBV28; j_gene: TRBJ2-7; abundance: once; len: 12; CDR3aa: CASSPRDWQQYF; CDR3nt: TGTGCCAGCAGCCCCCGGGACTGGCAGCAGTACTTC
d_gene: -; v_gene: TRBV2; j_gene: TRBJ1-2; abundance: once; len: 12; CDR3aa: CASSSDSYGYTF; CDR3nt: TGTGCCAGCAGTTCGGACAGCTATGGCTACACCTTC
d_gene: -; v_gene: TRBV19; j_gene: TRBJ1-1; abundance: -; len: 14; CDR3aa: CASTPRGVGTEAFF; CDR3nt: TGTGCCAGTACCCCCAGGGGCGTGGGCACTGAAGCTTTCTTT
d_gene: TRBD1; v_gene: TRBV10-3; j_gene: TRBJ2-6; abundance: -; len: 15; CDR3aa: CAGGQGVSGANVLTF; CDR3nt: TGTGCCGGGGGACAGGGTGTCTCTGGGGCCAACGTCCTGACTTTC
d_gene: TRBD1; v_gene: TRBV27; j_gene: TRBJ1-2; abundance: -; len: 14; CDR3aa: CASSTDREAWGYTF; CDR3nt: TGTGCCAGCAGCACCGACAGGGAAGCGTGGGGCTACACCTTC
d_gene: TRBD2; v_gene: TRBV7-3; j_gene: TRBJ2-1; abundance: -; len: 18; CDR3aa: CASSLNPLAGDYYNEQFF; CDR3nt: TGTGCCAGCAGCTTAAATCCCCTAGCGGGAGATTACTACAATGAGCAGTTCTTC
d_gene: -; v_gene: TRBV7-6; j_gene: TRBJ2-3; abundance: -; len: 10; CDR3aa: CASSLEGQIF; CDR3nt: TGTGCCAGCAGCTTAGAAGGACAGATTTTT
d_gene: -; v_gene: TRBV25-1; j_gene: TRBJ2-3; abundance: -; len: 17; CDR3aa: CASSEYKAEAPTDTQYF; CDR3nt: TGTGCCAGCAGTGAATACAAAGCGGAAGCTCCCACAGATACGCAGTATTTT
d_gene: TRBD2; v_gene: TRBV7-7; j_gene: TRBJ2-2; abundance: once; len: 16; CDR3aa: CASSSLAGGPPGELFF; CDR3nt: TGTGCCAGCAGCTCGTTAGCGGGAGGGCCGCCCGGGGAGCTGTTTTTT
d_gene: TRBD2; v_gene: TRBV9; j_gene: TRBJ2-1; abundance: -; len: 14; CDR3aa: CASGEGSSYNEQFF; CDR3nt: TGTGCCAGCGGGGAGGGATCCTCCTACAATGAGCAGTTCTTC
d_gene: TRBD1; v_gene: TRBV28; j_gene: TRBJ1-5; abundance: -; len: 12; CDR3aa: CASGQGGQPQHF; CDR3nt: TGTGCCAGCGGACAGGGCGGTCAGCCCCAGCATTTT
d_gene: -; v_gene: TRBV5-8; j_gene: TRBJ2-1; abundance: -; len: 15; CDR3aa: CASSLGQGPYNEQFF; CDR3nt: TGTGCCAGCAGCCTGGGGCAGGGCCCCTACAATGAGCAGTTCTTC
d_gene: -; v_gene: TRBV7-2; j_gene: TRBJ1-1; abundance: few; len: 13; CDR3aa: CASSLGVRGEAFF; CDR3nt: TGTGCCAGCAGCTTAGGGGTCCGGGGTGAAGCTTTCTTT
d_gene: -; v_gene: TRBV9; j_gene: TRBJ1-5; abundance: -; len: 13; CDR3aa: CASSVAQNQPQHF; CDR3nt: TGTGCCAGCAGCGTTGCCCAGAATCAGCCCCAGCATTTT
d_gene: TRBD1; v_gene: TRBV18; j_gene: TRBJ1-6; abundance: once; len: 16; CDR3aa: CASSPNAGTGHSPLHF; CDR3nt: TGTGCCAGCTCACCTAATGCCGGGACAGGGCATTCACCCCTCCACTTT
d_gene: -; v_gene: TRBV29-1; j_gene: TRBJ2-5; abundance: -; len: 13; CDR3aa: CSVDAQGQETQYF; CDR3nt: TGCAGCGTTGATGCCCAGGGACAAGAGACCCAGTACTTC
d_gene: -; v_gene: TRBV7-9; j_gene: TRBJ2-5; abundance: -; len: 15; CDR3aa: CASSSQGGFQETQYF; CDR3nt: TGTGCCAGCAGCTCGCAGGGTGGGTTCCAAGAGACCCAGTACTTC
d_gene: -; v_gene: TRBV6-6; j_gene: TRBJ1-1; abundance: -; len: 14; CDR3aa: CASNQGGRNTEAFF; CDR3nt: TGTGCCAGCAACCAAGGAGGGCGGAACACTGAAGCTTTCTTT